This TCR beta chain is drawn from a study of T cell responses to AZD1222 COVID-19 vaccine. Sequenced by immunoSEQ multiplex PCR; TCRdb stores in-frame clones only, minus some. Found here are about 110,000 clones, about 90% of them singletons; the top ten hold 5% to 5.5%. The origin of this receptor is an adult in good health. The sample consisted of peripheral blood, taken on day 0 of AZD1222 vaccination.

CDR3 nucleotide sequence: TGTGCCAGCAGCTTTCTAGGGACAGGGGGTAAGCCCCAGCATTTT. Its translation: CASSFLGTGGKPQHF. V is TRBV5-6 and J is TRBJ1-5, with TRBD1 matching 11 bases. This CDR3 has 15 amino acids. V trimming: 2 bases; J trimming: 8 bases; junction bases outside the gene matches: 6. Germline-derived CDR1 and CDR2 are SGHDT and YYEEEE.